These 12 T cell receptor beta chains originate from one sample sequenced in a study of naive and memory T cell subsets. The SP2 primer and nested alpha and beta constant region primers amplified ligated cDNA in four rounds. Each CDR3 protein is one row after TCRdb ran MiXCR on the 5' RACE reads. The data show tens of thousands of distinct CDR3 sequences, with around 8% seen just once and roughly 21% held by the top ten. An oligonucleotide containing a UMI was ligated to the 3' end of TCR cDNA. These receptors were obtained from a female donor in good health.

The rearrangement joins TRBV24-1 to TRBJ2-1; tentatively, D is TRBD1 (6 bases). Germline values: CDR1 KGHDR, CDR2 SFDVKD. The CDR3 extends over 14 amino acids. V was pared by 2 bases and J by 6 bases, with 10 bases between. CDR3 nucleotides: TGTGCCACCAGTGATTACAGGGCCCCCAATGAGCAGTTCTTC. As protein: CATSDYRAPNEQFF.

The sample holds a few counts of this clonotype. The V and J genes are TRBV2 and TRBJ1-6; D gene uncertain. The CDR3 extends over 16 amino acids. V lost 4 bases, J lost 0 bases, and 10 bases lay in between. Germline V gene data show CDR1 as SNHLY and CDR2 as FYNNEI. DNA of the CDR3: TGTGCCAGCAGTGGTGCCCGGAGCTCCTATAATTCACCCCTCCACTTT. Its protein product is CASSGARSSYNSPLHF.

This chain links TRBV25-1 with TRBJ2-2, with 7 bases lining up with TRBD2. The ends lost 7 bases at V and 6 bases at J; junction bases unmatched: 5. Germline V gene data show CDR1 as MGHDK and CDR2 as SYGVNS. The CDR3 loop spans 13 amino acids. This CDR3 reads CASTAGEAGELFF. The CDR3 DNA is TGTGCCAGCACCGCGGGAGAGGCCGGGGAGCTGTTTTTT.

This clonotype was recorded many times. The chain employs TRBV6-5 and TRBJ2-7, with TRBD1 matching 9 bases. J gave up 5 bases and V 6 bases, and 11 bases lay outside the gene matches. The CDR3 is made up of 15 amino acids. CDR1 is MNHEY and CDR2 is SVGAGI in the germline V gene. The CDR3 is CASSQTGTGFHEQYF. The CDR3 DNA is TGTGCCAGCAGCCAGACCGGGACAGGGTTCCACGAGCAGTACTTC.

This clonotype was detected only a few times. The chain recombines TRBV9 with TRBJ2-1; TRBD2 matches at 7 bases. V lost 1 base, J lost 2 bases, and 3 bases stayed unmatched. The CDR3 totals 15 residues. Per germline, CDR1 SGDLS and CDR2 YYNGEE. The CDR3, as DNA: TGTGCCAGCAGCGTATCTAGCGGAACCTACAATGAGCAGTTCTTC. It is translated as CASSVSSGTYNEQFF.

This clonotype was picked up many times. The V and J genes are TRBV30 and TRBJ2-1, with 8 positions matching TRBD1. Trimming took 0 bases from V and 10 from J; bases not matched to a gene: 11. Germline values: CDR1 GTSNPN, CDR2 SVGIG (reference sequence). The CDR3 covers 15 residues. In nucleotides, the CDR3 is TGTGCCTGGAGTGTTGAGCAGGGGGCTCGTGGAGAGCAGTTCTTC. It codes for CAWSVEQGARGEQFF.

The rearrangement uses TRBV15 and TRBJ1-1; D might be TRBD1 (6 bases). Looked up from germline, CDR1 is LNHNV and CDR2 is YYDKDF (reference sequence). V was clipped by 8 bases and J by 2 bases, with 12 bases between them. There are 13 residues in the CDR3. The CDR3 DNA sequence: TGTGCCACCTCAGGGGATAGTAACACTGAAGCTTTCTTT. Translating it yields CATSGDSNTEAFF.

A few counts support this clonotype. The chain is built from TRBV2 and TRBJ1-6, with D possibly TRBD1 on 6 matching bases. The CDR3 totals 15 residues. The V end was cut by 2 bases, the J end by 2 bases, with 7 bases between. Germline V gene lookup returns CDR1 SNHLY and CDR2 FYNNEI. The CDR3 sequence: CASSERTAYNSPLHF. The DNA of the CDR3 is TGTGCCAGCAGTGAAAGGACAGCCTATAATTCACCCCTCCACTTT.

This clonotype was detected only a few times. The V call is TRBV4-2, the J call TRBJ2-1; 8 bases line up with TRBD2. The junction had 14 bases not matched to a gene; V was cut back by 1 base and J by 6 bases. The CDR3 is 18 residues long. Germline V CDR1 and CDR2: LGHNA, YNFKEQ. The CDR3 loop reads CASSQVSFRMGTSNEQFF. The CDR3, as DNA: TGTGCCAGCAGCCAAGTCTCTTTCCGGATGGGGACTAGCAATGAGCAGTTCTTC.

This clonotype was seen at least ten times. The chain carries TRBV13 and TRBJ1-4, with a weak D call TRBD1 (6 bases). V was cut by 0 bases and J by 4 bases, with 9 bases left in between. CDR1 is PRHDT and CDR2 is FYEKMQ in the germline V gene (reference sequence). The CDR3 loop spans 15 amino acids. The CDR3 sequence is CASSLGGTHNEKLFF. The CDR3 region has the DNA TGTGCCAGCAGCTTAGGTGGGACACATAATGAAAAACTGTTTTTT.

For the CDR3, the DNA is TGTGCCACCAGCAGAGATCGTCAGGGTGGTCGGTCTCAGGAGTACTTC. It is translated as CATSRDRQGGRSQEYF. J is TRBJ2-7 and V is TRBV15, with D maybe TRBD1 (5 bases). Trimming stripped 0 bases from V and 11 bases from J, with 23 bases between. CDR1 and CDR2 from the germline V gene are LNHNV and YYDKDF (reference sequence). The CDR3 covers 16 residues.

This clonotype was counted a few times. The chain recombines TRBV12-3 or TRBV12-4 with TRBJ1-2, with 10 bases matching TRBD1. The ends lost 7 bases at V and 3 bases at J; junction bases unmatched: 5. CDR3 length equals 14 residues. The CDR3 loop is CASNPGTGDYGYTF. As DNA, the CDR3 is TGTGCCAGCAACCCAGGGACAGGGGACTATGGCTACACCTTC.